The 20 T cell receptor beta chains below were found in one sample sequenced in a study of post-analysis software for immune sequencing data (dated by TCRdb to between 2015 and 2017). Results the study describes overall, beyond this receptor: Four to six TRBV segments, including TRBV5-6, TRBV5-1 and TRBV20-1, were significantly more frequent in patients than controls.

Their antigen targets remain unknown. Libraries were made using PCR. Sequencing was performed on an Illumina HiSeq 2500. To reduce PCR and sequencing biases, unique molecular identifiers were incorporated into the TCR beta cDNA libraries. The public sequencing data were trimmed at Q25 with fastp and processed into clonotypes with MiXCR by TCRdb, which kept only in-frame beta chains. Merged by CDR3 protein, the rows form single entries marked with the most common genes and DNA. This sample gives approximately 730,000 distinct CDR3 sequences in total; 25% to 30% of them show up just once. Jointly, the top ten make up around 0.55% of the sample. The sample was blood. These receptors were obtained from a girl between 5 and 17 years old with multiple sclerosis.

This clonotype was found a few times. This rearrangement joins TRBV27 to TRBJ1-5; D remains unclear. CDR1 and CDR2 from the germline V gene are MNHEY and SMNVEV (reference sequence). The CDR3 covers 13 residues. The V gene lost 3 bases and the J gene lost 4 bases, with 7 bases spanning the gap. The CDR3 spells CASSFSTNQPQHF. Written as DNA, the CDR3 is TGTGCCAGCAGTTTCTCCACGAATCAGCCCCAGCATTTT.

This clonotype was recorded a few times. The rearrangement links TRBV3-1 to TRBJ2-7, with TRBD2 as a possible D gene (5 bases). Germline lookup yields CDR1 LGHDT and CDR2 YNNKEL (reference sequence). The CDR3 runs to 15 residues. V lost 2 bases to trimming and J lost 5 bases, with 16 bases between them. CDR3 sequence reads: CASSQISGGSDEQYF. The CDR3 region has the DNA TGTGCCAGCAGCCAAATTTCCGGCGGGTCGGACGAGCAGTACTTC.

V usage is TRBV6-6 and J usage is TRBJ1-2; 8 nucleotides align to TRBD1. Germline V gene lookup returns CDR1 MNHNY and CDR2 SVGAGI (reference sequence). J lost 5 bases, V lost 7 bases, and 18 bases had no gene match. The CDR3 spans 17 residues. The CDR3 protein is CASNLKGQGFALYGYTF. The CDR3 region has the DNA TGTGCCAGCAATCTAAAAGGACAGGGTTTCGCTCTATATGGCTACACCTTC.

V is TRBV7-2 and J is TRBJ2-1, with D possibly being TRBD2 (6 bases). The germline V gene encodes CDR1 SGHTA and CDR2 FQGNSA. CDR3 length: 14 amino acids. With 3 bases removed from V and 5 bases from J, the gap between germline ends came to 11 bases. In DNA, the CDR3 is TGTGCCAGCAGCTTCCCAGCGGGTAACAATGAGCAGTTCTTC. This sequence encodes CASSFPAGNNEQFF.

On this clonotype itself: The junction shows a germline mismatch at one end, possibly a read error. The rearrangement uses TRBV3-1 and TRBJ2-5; 8 positions match TRBD1. The J call is in doubt because the DNA end fits TRBJ2-7 better. Germline values: CDR1 LGHDT, CDR2 YNNKEL (reference sequence). The CDR3 covers 14 residues. The CDR3 nucleotides read TGTGCCAGCAACCAAGGACAGGGTCCCTACGAGCAGTACTTC. It translates to CASNQGQGPYEQYF.

On this clonotype: The junction departs from the called germline gene at one end, perhaps through a read error. The rearrangement links TRBV20-1 to TRBJ2-1; 8 nucleotides line up with TRBD2. Per germline, CDR1 DFQATT and CDR2 SNEGSKA (reference sequence). This CDR3 has 16 residues. The chain's CDR3 is CSTRVKLAEGYNEQFF. The CDR3 DNA reads as TGCAGTACTAGAGTCAAACTAGCGGAGGGCTACAATGAGCAGTTCTTC.

This clonotype was picked up a small number of times. CDR3 in amino acids: CASSLVRSSYNEQFF. The CDR3 DNA reads TGTGCCAGCAGCTTAGTTCGGAGCTCCTACAATGAGCAGTTCTTC. This sequence joins TRBV7-2 and TRBJ2-1; D is unresolved. The V gene's germline CDR1 is SGHTA and CDR2 FQGNSA. The length of the CDR3 is 15 residues. V shed 1 base and J shed 0 bases, with 7 bases lying between them.

The chain has TRBV12-5 and TRBJ1-1; D call uncertain. Germline CDR1 LGHNT, CDR2 FRNRAP. CDR3 length equals 14 residues. The V end was cut by 5 bases, the J end by 5 bases, with 15 bases between. The CDR3 reads CASGPGKTGTEAFF. The DNA of the CDR3 is TGTGCTAGTGGTCCCGGGAAAACCGGGACTGAAGCTTTCTTT. Full variable domain (remainder filled in from reference TRBV12-5 and TRBJ1-1): DARVTQTPRHKVTEMGQEVTMRCQPILGHNTVFWYRQTMMQGLELLAYFRNRAPLDDSGMPKDRFSAEMPDATLATLKIQPSEPRDSAVYFCASGPGKTGTEAFFGQGTRLTVV.

The table lists this clonotype with a few counts. The chain carries TRBV6-5 and TRBJ1-2; TRBD1 matches 7 bases. CDR1 is MNHEY and CDR2 is SVGAGI in the germline V gene. The V segment lost 6 bases and the J segment 7 bases; nucleotides outside the gene matches: 11. This CDR3 contains 14 residues. CDR3 nucleotides: TGTGCCAGCAGGACGAGAGGGGGCGCGTTTGGCTACACCTTC. It yields the protein CASRTRGGAFGYTF.

This clonotype was found a few times. The chain joins TRBV28 to TRBJ2-7; TRBD1 agrees at 9 bases. Germline loops: CDR1 MDHEN, CDR2 SYDVKM. The length of the CDR3 is 14 residues. The junction had 3 bases not matched to a gene; V was cut back by 2 bases and J by 4 bases. This chain's CDR3 is CASSLPGTGYEQYF. The CDR3 coding sequence is TGTGCCAGCAGTTTACCCGGGACAGGGTACGAGCAGTACTTC.

The chain carries TRBV7-9 and TRBJ1-1; D call uncertain. Trimming pared 0 bases from V and 11 bases from J, leaving 10 bases between. Germline CDR1 reads SEHNR; CDR2 reads FQNEAQ (reference sequence). This CDR3 spans 12 amino acids. CDR3 coding DNA: TGTGCCAGCAGCTTAGCTGGGGTTGAGGCTTTCTTT. Protein product: CASSLAGVEAFF. The complete variable domain, with remaining parts taken from reference TRBV7-9 and TRBJ1-1, reads DTGVSQNPRHKITKRGQNVTFRCDPISEHNRLYWYRQTLGQGPEFLTYFQNEAQLEKSRLLSDRFSAERPKGSFSTLEIQRTEQGDSAMYLCASSLAGVEAFFGQGTRLTVV.

In this sample, this clonotype turned up a few times. The genes are TRBV20-1 and TRBJ2-5; D tentatively reads TRBD1 or TRBD2 (5 bases each). V was trimmed by 3 bases and J by 7 bases, leaving 21 bases between them. Germline loops: CDR1 DFQATT, CDR2 SNEGSKA (reference sequence). This CDR3 has 15 amino acids. CDR3 in amino acids: CSARGDSSTSWTQYF. DNA of the CDR3: TGCAGTGCTAGGGGAGACAGCTCAACCTCTTGGACCCAGTACTTC.

V usage is TRBV5-1 and J usage is TRBJ1-6; D ambiguous. The V gene lost 0 bases and the J gene lost 7 bases, with 5 bases spanning the gap. The CDR3 covers 13 residues. The germline V gene has CDR1 SGHRS and CDR2 YFSETQ. The CDR3 sequence is CASSLGENSPLHF. In nucleotides, the CDR3 is TGCGCCAGCAGCTTGGGAGAAAATTCACCCCTCCACTTT.

This clonotype was counted only a few times. This chain connects TRBV12-3 or TRBV12-4 to TRBJ2-5; TRBD1 is a possible D gene (6 bases). The tail of the sequence fits TRBJ2-7 better, so the J call may be wrong. The CDR3 covers 12 residues. CDR3 protein: CASSRTVHEQYF. The CDR3 DNA reads as TGTGCCAGCAGCAGGACAGTACACGAGCAGTACTTC.

The chain carries TRBV3-1 and TRBJ1-1; D ambiguous. Deletions cut 2 bases from V and 7 bases from J, with 11 bases between. The CDR3 consists of 13 residues. In germline, CDR1 is LGHDT, CDR2 YNNKEL (reference sequence). The CDR3 DNA follows: TGTGCCAGCAGCCAATCAGAGGACGGTGAAGCTTTCTTT. Its protein is CASSQSEDGEAFF.

This clonotype was detected only a few times. The rearrangement links TRBV29-1 to TRBJ2-1; TRBD2 matches at 13 bases. The germline CDR1 and CDR2 sequences are SQVTM and ANQGSEA. V dropped 6 bases and J dropped 3; count of bases not matched to a gene: 5. CDR3 length equals 15 residues. As DNA, the CDR3 is TGCAGCGTGGGACTAGCGGGACCTATCTACAATGAGCAGTTCTTC. It encodes CSVGLAGPIYNEQFF.

This clonotype was seen only once. This sequence joins TRBV7-2 and TRBJ1-2; TRBD1 is a possible D gene (6 bases). The CDR3 runs to 13 residues. The V end lost 1 base, the J end lost 7 bases, and 10 bases lay between the germline ends. Germline-derived CDR1 and CDR2 are SGHTA and FQGNSA. The CDR3 coding sequence is TGTGCCAGCAGCTTAGAGAAGGGGGGTGGCTACACCTTC. Protein product: CASSLEKGGGYTF.

This clonotype has only a few counts. The chain combines TRBV2 with TRBJ1-6, with D possibly TRBD1 on 6 matching bases. The CDR3 covers 17 residues. Germline V gene lookup returns CDR1 SNHLY and CDR2 FYNNEI. The ends were cut back, 0 bases at V and 7 bases at J, with 16 bases in the middle. The CDR3 nucleotides are TGTGCCAGCAGTGAAGCATGGGTTGGGGGCGGGAATTCACCCCTCCACTTT. This codes for CASSEAWVGGGNSPLHF.

The sample holds a few counts of this clonotype. V gene TRBV6-2 or TRBV6-3 combines with J gene TRBJ2-1, with 7 bases identical to TRBD2. The CDR3 loop spans 17 amino acids. Germline-derived CDR1 and CDR2 are MNHEY and SVGEGT. V was pared by 1 base and J by 4 bases, with 10 bases of the junction left unmatched. CDR3 nucleotides: TGTGCCAGCAGTTACTATGGCCCAGCGGGATTATACAATGAGCAGTTCTTC. As protein: CASSYYGPAGLYNEQFF.

The CDR3 is CASSNWGGEGYEQYF. DNA for the CDR3: TGTGCCAGCAGTAACTGGGGGGGCGAGGGCTACGAGCAGTACTTC. This chain connects TRBV2 to TRBJ2-7; tentatively, D is TRBD2 (7 bases). V was clipped by 5 bases and J by 3 bases, with 17 bases between them. The CDR3 is 15 residues long. CDR1 is SNHLY and CDR2 is FYNNEI in the germline V gene.